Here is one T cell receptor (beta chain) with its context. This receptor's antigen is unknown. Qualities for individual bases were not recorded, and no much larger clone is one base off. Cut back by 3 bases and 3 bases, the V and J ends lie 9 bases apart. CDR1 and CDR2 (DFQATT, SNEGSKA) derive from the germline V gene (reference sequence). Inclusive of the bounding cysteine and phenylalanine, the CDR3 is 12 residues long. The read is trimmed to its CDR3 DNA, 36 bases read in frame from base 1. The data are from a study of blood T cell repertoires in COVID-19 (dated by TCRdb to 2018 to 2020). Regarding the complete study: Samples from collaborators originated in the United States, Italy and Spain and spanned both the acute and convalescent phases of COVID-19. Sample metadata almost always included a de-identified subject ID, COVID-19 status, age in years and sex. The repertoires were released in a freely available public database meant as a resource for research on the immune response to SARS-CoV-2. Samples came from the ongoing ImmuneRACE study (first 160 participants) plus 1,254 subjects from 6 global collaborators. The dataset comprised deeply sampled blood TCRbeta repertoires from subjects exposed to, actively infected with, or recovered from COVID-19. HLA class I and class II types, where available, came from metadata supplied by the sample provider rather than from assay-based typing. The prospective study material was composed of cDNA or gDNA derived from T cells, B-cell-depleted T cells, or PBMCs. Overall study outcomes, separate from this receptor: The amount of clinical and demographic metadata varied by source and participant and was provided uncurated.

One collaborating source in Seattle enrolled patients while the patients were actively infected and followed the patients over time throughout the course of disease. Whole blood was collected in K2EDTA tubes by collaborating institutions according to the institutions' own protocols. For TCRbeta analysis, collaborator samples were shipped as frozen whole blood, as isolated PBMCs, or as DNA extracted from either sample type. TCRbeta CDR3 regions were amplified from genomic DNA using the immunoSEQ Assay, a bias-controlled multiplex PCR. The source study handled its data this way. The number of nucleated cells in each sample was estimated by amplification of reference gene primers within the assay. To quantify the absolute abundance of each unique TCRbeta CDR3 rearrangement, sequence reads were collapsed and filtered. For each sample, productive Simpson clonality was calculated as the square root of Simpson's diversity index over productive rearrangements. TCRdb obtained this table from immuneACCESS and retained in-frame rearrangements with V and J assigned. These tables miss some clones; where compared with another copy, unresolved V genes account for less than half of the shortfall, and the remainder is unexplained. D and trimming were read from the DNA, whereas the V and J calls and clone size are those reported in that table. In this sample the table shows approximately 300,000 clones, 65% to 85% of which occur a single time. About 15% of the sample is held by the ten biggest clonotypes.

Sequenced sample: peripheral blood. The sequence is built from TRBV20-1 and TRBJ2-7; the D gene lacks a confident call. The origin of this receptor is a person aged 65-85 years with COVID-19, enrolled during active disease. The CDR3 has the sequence CSASYSGYEQYF. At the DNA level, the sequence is TGCAGTGCTAGTTACTCGGGCTACGAGCAGTACTTC.